The TCR beta chain under discussion was sequenced for a study of human T cells and chemical hapten exposure. Whole-study context: Enrolled patients were predominantly female and had alopecia areata, totalis or universalis.

Time point meaning: pre-sensitization, week 0. Treatment described: therapeutic diphenylcyclopropenone sensitization with weekly scalp DPC. Unfractionated whole blood yielded total RNA. The study, taken as a whole, reports: Alopecia affected the donors, so their immune response may differ from healthy people's.

TCRdb passed the RACE reads through MiXCR, listing each CDR3 protein once. The data hold around 350,000 distinct CDR3 sequences, with around 5% observed a single time. The sample holds many counts of this clonotype. What it recognizes is unknown. The germline V and J ends were trimmed by 2 bases and 7 bases, with 18 bases remaining between them. Per germline, CDR1 SEHNR and CDR2 FQNEAQ (reference sequence). The CDR3 extends over 15 amino acids. The chain carries TRBV7-9 and TRBJ2-7; D not certain. The sequence came from a woman between 18 and 29 years old with alopecia areata. Some clones in this sample may be carry-over from other donors' samples. Sample: whole blood, taken in connection with sensitization to the hapten diphenylcyclopropenone (DPC). The CDR3 bases are TGTGCCAGCAGCTTAAATAGTGTTGGGGTATGGGAGCAGTACTTC. Protein: CASSLNSVGVWEQYF.